This TCR beta chain was identified during a study of blood T cells in healthy people across ages. Study in general: Every two T cells gave about one barcoded beta molecule via template switching. Broader study findings: While age rose, TCR beta diversity per million T cells dropped in a roughly linear way.

The sample holds a few counts of this clonotype. Its antigen is unidentified. The second PCR ran roughly 6 to 11 cycles with a sample-barcoded 5' primer and J-beta primers. Each CDR3 protein gets one entry after TCRdb re-called the 5' RACE reads with MiXCR. The sample gives fewer than 2 million distinct CDR3 sequences, around 40% of which show up once; 20% to 25% is in the top ten. The germline V gene encodes CDR1 LGHDT and CDR2 YNNKEL (reference sequence). This CDR3 spans 15 amino acids. V was pared by 1 base and J by 5 bases, with 5 bases of the junction left unmatched. The source material was blood. The clonotype originates from a human donor in good health. The chain recombines TRBV3-1 with TRBJ2-3; 8 bases align to TRBD1. This CDR3 is CASSQVGTGKDTQYF. The CDR3 DNA reads as TGTGCCAGCAGCCAAGTGGGGACAGGTAAAGATACGCAGTATTTT.